This TCR beta chain appears in the sequencing data of a study of blood T cell repertoires in COVID-19. Turning to the study itself: The analysed material was cDNA or gDNA that came from T cells, B-cell-depleted T cells, or PBMCs.

Germline lookup yields CDR1 SGHNT and CDR2 YYREEE (reference sequence). This CDR3 is 15 amino acids long. V was trimmed by 4 bases and J by 6 bases, leaving 19 bases between them. Sequencing was performed with immunoSEQ multiplex PCR; in TCRdb, only in-frame clones are kept and a portion is missing. The sample yields approximately 110,000 clones, approximately 80% seen once. V usage is TRBV5-4 and J usage is TRBJ1-2; a weak D match, TRBD1 (5 bases). The origin of this receptor is a woman in her forties or fifties with acute or convalescent COVID-19. Sequencing was done on a sample of peripheral blood. CDR3 DNA sequence: TGTGCCAGCAGCACCGGACAAATCGGCTTTAATGGCTACACCTTC. Its translation is CASSTGQIGFNGYTF.